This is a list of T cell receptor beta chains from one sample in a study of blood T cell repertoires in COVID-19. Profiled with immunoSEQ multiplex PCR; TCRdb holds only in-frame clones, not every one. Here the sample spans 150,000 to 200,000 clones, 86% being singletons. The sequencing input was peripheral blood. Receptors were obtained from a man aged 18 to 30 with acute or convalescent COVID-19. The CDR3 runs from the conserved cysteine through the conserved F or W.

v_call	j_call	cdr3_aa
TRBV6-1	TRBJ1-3	CASSAAMPGTVSSGNTIYF
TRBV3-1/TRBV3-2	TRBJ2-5	CASSPSSGGQETQYF
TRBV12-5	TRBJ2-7	CASGQPGQNYEQYF
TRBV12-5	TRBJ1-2	CASGLLVGQLNYGYTF
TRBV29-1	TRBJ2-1	CSVLTGDNEQFF
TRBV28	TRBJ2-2	CASSTGQRDTGELFF
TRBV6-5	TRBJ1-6	CASSQGAVNSPLHF
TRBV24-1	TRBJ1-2	CATSDFGGAHTF
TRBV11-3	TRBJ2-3	CASSPRSGGHGDTQYF
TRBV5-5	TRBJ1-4	CASSLVARGREKLFF
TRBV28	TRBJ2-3	CASSYSDSTDTQYF
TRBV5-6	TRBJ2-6	CASSFRGSGANVLTF
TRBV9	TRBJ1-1	CASSSTGMNTEAFF
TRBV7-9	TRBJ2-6	CASTLGGAGANVLTF
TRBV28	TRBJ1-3	CASSVGGEGNTIYF
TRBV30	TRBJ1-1	CAWIGANLGHMNTEAFF
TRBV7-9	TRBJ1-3	CASLDLVTGSGNTIYF
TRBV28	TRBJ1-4	CASTFNEKLFF
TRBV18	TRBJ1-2	CASSPPQGFGGYTF
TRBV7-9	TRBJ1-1	CASSSGQANTEAFF
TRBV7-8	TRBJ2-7	CASSLPSGGPNHEQYF
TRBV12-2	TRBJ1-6	CASRRRTGSYNSPLHF
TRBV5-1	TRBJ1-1	CASSLDLGGNTEAFF
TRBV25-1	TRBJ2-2	CASSEGGLGWNTGELFF
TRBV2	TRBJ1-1	CASSESGQMNTEAFF
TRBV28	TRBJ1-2	CASSLDRGWGYTF
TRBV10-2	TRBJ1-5	CASSGQASNQPQHF
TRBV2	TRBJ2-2	CASMRAGAGELFF
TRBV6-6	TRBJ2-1	CASCPLSTGGGSEQFF
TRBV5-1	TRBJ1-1	CASSLETGRTEAFF
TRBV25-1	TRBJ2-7	CASSDLAGGTYEQYF
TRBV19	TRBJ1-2	CASSPPTGTSAGYTF
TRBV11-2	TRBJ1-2	CASRAIAGYGYTF
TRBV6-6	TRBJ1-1	CASSTYRTEAFF
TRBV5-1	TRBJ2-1	CASSLVGTSGDNEQFF
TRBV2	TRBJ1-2	CASSTEGDYGYTF
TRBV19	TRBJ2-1	CASSIRGQGYHEQFF
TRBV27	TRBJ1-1	CASSSTGNTEAFF
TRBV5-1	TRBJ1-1	CASSLDQKTGSTEAFF
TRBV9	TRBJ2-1	CASSASGTGAVNEQFF
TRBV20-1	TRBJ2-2	CSASARETGELFF
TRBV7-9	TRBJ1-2	CASSFGTTGNYGYTF
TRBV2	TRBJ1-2	CASSEGSNYGYTF
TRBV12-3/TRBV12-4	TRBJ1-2	CASSLDRNYGYTF
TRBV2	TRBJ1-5	CATKGQNSNQPQHF
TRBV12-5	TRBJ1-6	CASGTQGNNSPLHF
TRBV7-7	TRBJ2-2	CASSSDTGELFF
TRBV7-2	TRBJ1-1	CASSFQTGRAEAFF
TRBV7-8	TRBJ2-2	CASSLTGTGELFF
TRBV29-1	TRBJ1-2	CSVEVLGQGSYGYTF
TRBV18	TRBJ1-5	CASSPGTGRNQPQHF
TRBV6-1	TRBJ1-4	CASSEAAGTGNEKLFF
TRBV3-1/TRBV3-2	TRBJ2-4	CASSQWDSVRNIQYF
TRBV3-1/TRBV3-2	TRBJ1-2	CASSRTGGVGGYTF